The TCR beta chain under discussion was sequenced for a study of blood T cell repertoires in COVID-19. Background on the study: Sites across the United States, Italy and Spain contributed samples from acute and convalescent COVID-19. T cells, B-cell-depleted T cells, or PBMCs supplied cDNA or gDNA.

Germline V gene data show CDR1 as SEHNR and CDR2 as FQNEAQ (reference sequence). V gave up 3 bases and J gave up 4 bases, with 7 bases separating them. The CDR3 sequence is 13 residues long. Authors' methods: Using reference gene primer amplification, nucleated cell counts were estimated. TCRdb's table, derived via immunoSEQ multiplex PCR, lists solely in-frame clones and lacks some. V, J and clone size are those of that table, while D and trimming were read from the DNA. The repertoire holds 140,000 or so clones, with 80% to 90% as singletons. Sequenced sample: peripheral blood. The V gene is TRBV7-9, the J gene TRBJ1-3, with D unclear. The clonotype comes from a woman aged 55-70 years with active COVID-19. In nucleotides, the CDR3 is TGTGCCAGCAGCTTTTCCGGGGGAAACACCATATATTTT. This gives the protein CASSFSGGNTIYF.